A single T cell receptor beta chain is shown here with its context. Antigen specificity is unknown. The data stem from a study of T cell responses to AZD1222 COVID-19 vaccine. Generated by immunoSEQ multiplex PCR, the TCRdb table keeps only in-frame clones and is missing some. Of approximately 150,000 clones in the sample, roughly nine tenths were seen once. CDR1 SGHRS and CDR2 YFSETQ come from the germline V gene. This CDR3 comprises 14 residues. Trimming took 2 bases from V and 7 from J, leaving 10 bases between them. Study outcomes and limitations: Baseline seropositivity occurred in only 5 to 7 AZD1222 recipients.

The chain employs TRBV5-1 and TRBJ1-6; D not certain. The sample in question was peripheral blood, obtained on day 0 of AZD1222 vaccination. The TCR originated in an adult in good health. The CDR3 DNA sequence: TGCGCCAGCAGCTTCGGGGTATGGAATTCACCCCTCCACTTT. Translating gives CASSFGVWNSPLHF.